Following are 7 T cell receptor beta chains from one sample sequenced in a study of blood T cell repertoires in COVID-19. Produced via immunoSEQ multiplex PCR; TCRdb's table is partial and in-frame only. The sample contains around 300,000 clones, 75% to 95% of which appear only once. The sample comprised peripheral blood. These receptors were collected from a woman aged 30 to 39 with COVID-19, enrolled during active disease.

V gene TRBV7-3 combines with J gene TRBJ2-3; 14 nucleotides align to TRBD2. Germline V CDR1 and CDR2: SGHTA, FQGTGA. The V and J ends lost 0 bases and 6 bases, in that order; junction bases with no gene match: 11. The CDR3 sequence is 19 residues long. The CDR3: CASSLTRGLAGGRTDTQYF. In nucleotides, the CDR3 is TGTGCCAGCAGCTTAACTAGAGGACTAGCGGGAGGTAGGACGGATACGCAGTATTTT. The full variable domain, rest sourced from reference TRBV7-3 and TRBJ2-3, is GAGVSQTPSNKVTEKGKYVELRCDPISGHTALYWYRQSLGQGPEFLIYFQGTGAADDSGLPNDRFFAVRPEGSVSTLKIQRTERGDSAVYLCASSLTRGLAGGRTDTQYFGPGTRLTVL.

V and J are TRBV7-3 and TRBJ1-2; the match to TRBD1 covers 7 bases. Trimming removed 3 bases from V and 2 bases from J; junction bases left unmatched: 9. Germline loops: CDR1 SGHTA, CDR2 FQGTGA. The CDR3 consists of 16 residues. CDR3 nucleotides: TGTGCCAGCAGCTTCCTCCGACAGGGAAGAAACTATGGCTACACCTTC. It translates to CASSFLRQGRNYGYTF. Drawing the rest from reference TRBV7-3 and TRBJ1-2, the complete variable domain is GAGVSQTPSNKVTEKGKYVELRCDPISGHTALYWYRQSLGQGPEFLIYFQGTGAADDSGLPNDRFFAVRPEGSVSTLKIQRTERGDSAVYLCASSFLRQGRNYGYTFGSGTRLTVV.

The gene calls are TRBV7-9 and TRBJ1-2, with D possibly TRBD1 on 6 matching bases. From germline, CDR1 is SEHNR and CDR2 FQNEAQ (reference sequence). This CDR3 comprises 15 residues. Trimming left V 0 bases short and J 1 base short, with 9 bases between. CDR3 DNA sequence: TGTGCCAGCAGCTTAGCAGGACAGTTTAACTATGGCTACACCTTC. It encodes CASSLAGQFNYGYTF.

The chain combines TRBV25-1 with TRBJ1-5; TRBD1 matches 8 bases. This CDR3 has 15 amino acids. Germline V gene data show CDR1 as MGHDK and CDR2 as SYGVNS. J lost 5 bases, V lost 4 bases, and 7 bases had no gene match. The CDR3 DNA sequence: TGTGCCAGCAGTGGACTGACAGGGGTGGATCAGCCCCAGCATTTT. It codes for CASSGLTGVDQPQHF.

Here the CDR3 reads CASKGTVNSPLHF. Written as DNA, the CDR3 is TGTGCCAGCAAAGGGACAGTTAATTCACCCCTCCACTTT. The V and J genes are TRBV28 and TRBJ1-6, with 7 nucleotides matching TRBD1. V lost 7 bases to trimming and J lost 6 bases; unmatched junction nucleotides: 3. The CDR3 spans 13 residues. Germline-derived CDR1 and CDR2 are MDHEN and SYDVKM. The variable domain in full, completed from reference TRBV28 and TRBJ1-6, reads DVKVTQSSRYLVKRTGEKVFLECVQDMDHENMFWYRQDPGLGLRLIYFSYDVKMKEKGDIPEGYSVSREKKERFSLILESASTNQTSMYLCASKGTVNSPLHFGNGTRLTVT.

This clone was seen a handful of times. The genes are TRBV7-2 and TRBJ2-3, with D possibly being TRBD2 (7 bases). This CDR3 has 16 amino acids. V shed 5 bases and J shed 4 bases, with 19 bases lying between them. The V gene's germline CDR1 is SGHTA and CDR2 FQGNSA. Written as DNA, the CDR3 is TGTGCCAGCAGCCCCAGTTTGGGAGGGGGTGCAGATACGCAGTATTTT. Its translation is CASSPSLGGGADTQYF.

V usage is TRBV19 and J usage is TRBJ1-1; D is ambiguous. V was trimmed by 6 bases and J by 7 bases, leaving 15 bases between them. This CDR3 is 13 amino acids long. Germline V CDR1 and CDR2: LNHDA, SQIVND (reference sequence). The CDR3, as DNA: TGTGCCAGTAGCATGGGGAGGGCGGGTGAAGCTTTCTTT. Protein sequence: CASSMGRAGEAFF.